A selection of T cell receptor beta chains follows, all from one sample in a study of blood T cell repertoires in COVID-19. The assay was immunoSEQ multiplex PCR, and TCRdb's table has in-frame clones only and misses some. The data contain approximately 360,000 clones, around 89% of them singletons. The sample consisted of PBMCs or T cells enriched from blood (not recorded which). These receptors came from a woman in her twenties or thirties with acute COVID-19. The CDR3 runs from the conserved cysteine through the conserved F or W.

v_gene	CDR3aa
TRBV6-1	CASSDGGGKLFF
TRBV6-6	CASTPTPPRGDTQYF
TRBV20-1	CSASTDRPYEQYF
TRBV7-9	CASSYPGPGQGNTGELFF
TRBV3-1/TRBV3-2	CASRKLNSGQGASEQYF
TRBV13	CASSPTGDRYYGYTF
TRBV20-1	CSARVRAEAFF
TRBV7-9	CASSHQENTEAFF
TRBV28	CASSWGGRNIQYF
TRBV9	CASSVDPKGGGELFF
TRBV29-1	CSGARTDRNTEAFF
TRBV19	CASNTDRLGDYGYTF
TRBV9	CASSAGLTGEQYF
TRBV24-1	CATRGGREQYF
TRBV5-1	CASSLGHNRIMNTEAFF
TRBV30	CAWSQTANYGYTF
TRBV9	CASSASLTVATGAFF
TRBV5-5	CASSLKSTGELFF
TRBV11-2	CASSFNFVKGDEKLFF
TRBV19	CASSTPGGGEQYF
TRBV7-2	CASSLGQGYSGANVLTF
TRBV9	CASSVETAGFYGYTF
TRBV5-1	CASSLAVAGGRDEQFF
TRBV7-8	CASSPRDRGSYEQYF
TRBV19	CASSIRRAYEQYF
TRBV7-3	CASSLGGGSDTQYF
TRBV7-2	CASSPGLLGDEQFF
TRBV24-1	CATSDWKEGSPKHF
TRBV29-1	CSVEDFYTQYF
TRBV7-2	CASSLGQGRGYTF
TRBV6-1	CASSEGWDRGAYTF
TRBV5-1	CASSLEGQLNGYTF
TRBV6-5	CASAVYNSGNTIYF
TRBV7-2	CASSQGADQPQHF
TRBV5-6	CASSSLDTQYF
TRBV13	CASSSDRGQRTEAFF
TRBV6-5	CASNVGGQGTYGYTF
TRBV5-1	CASSLESGQGDIQYF
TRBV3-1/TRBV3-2	CASSQVSAGGIHEQYF
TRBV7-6	CASSLREGPNYGYTF
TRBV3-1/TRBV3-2	CASTRSGTSEYEQYF
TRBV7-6	CASSLRSGVDTEAFF
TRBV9	CASSVGAAPENIQYF
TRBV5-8	CASSSQGDEQFF
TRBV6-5	CASRGQGVSNEQYF
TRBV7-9	CASSSSEDRGGHEQYF
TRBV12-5	CASGRDRPPYGYTF